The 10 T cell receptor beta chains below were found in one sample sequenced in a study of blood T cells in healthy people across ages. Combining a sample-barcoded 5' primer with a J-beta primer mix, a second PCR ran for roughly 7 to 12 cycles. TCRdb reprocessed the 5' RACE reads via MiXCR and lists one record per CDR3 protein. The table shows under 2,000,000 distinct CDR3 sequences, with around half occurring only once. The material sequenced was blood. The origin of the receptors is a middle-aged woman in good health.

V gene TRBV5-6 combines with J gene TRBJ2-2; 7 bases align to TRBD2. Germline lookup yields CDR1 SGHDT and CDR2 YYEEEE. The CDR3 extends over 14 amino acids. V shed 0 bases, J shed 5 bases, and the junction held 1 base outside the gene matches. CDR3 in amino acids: CASSLEAGTGELFF. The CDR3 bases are TGTGCCAGCAGCTTGGAAGCGGGAACCGGGGAGCTGTTTTTT.

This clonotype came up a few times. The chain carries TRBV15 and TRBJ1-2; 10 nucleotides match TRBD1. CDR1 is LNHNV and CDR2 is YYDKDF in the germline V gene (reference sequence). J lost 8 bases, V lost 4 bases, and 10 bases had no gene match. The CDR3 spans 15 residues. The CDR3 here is CATSTGGTGDYGYTF. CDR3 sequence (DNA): TGTGCCACCAGCACAGGGGGGACAGGGGATTACGGCTACACCTTC.

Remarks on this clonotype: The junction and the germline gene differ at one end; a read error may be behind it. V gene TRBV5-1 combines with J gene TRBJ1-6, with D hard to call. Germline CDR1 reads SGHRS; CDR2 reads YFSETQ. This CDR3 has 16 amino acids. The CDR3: CASSLGTSGNKSPLHF. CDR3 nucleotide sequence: TGCGCCAGCAGCTTGGGGACGTCCGGAAATAAGTCACCCCTCCACTTT.

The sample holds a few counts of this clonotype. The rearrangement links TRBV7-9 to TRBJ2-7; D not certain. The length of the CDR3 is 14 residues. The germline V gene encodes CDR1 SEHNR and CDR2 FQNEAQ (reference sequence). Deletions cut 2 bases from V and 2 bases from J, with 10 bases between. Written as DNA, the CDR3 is TGTGCCAGCAGCTTATTTGGAAGACCCTACGAGCAGTACTTC. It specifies CASSLFGRPYEQYF.

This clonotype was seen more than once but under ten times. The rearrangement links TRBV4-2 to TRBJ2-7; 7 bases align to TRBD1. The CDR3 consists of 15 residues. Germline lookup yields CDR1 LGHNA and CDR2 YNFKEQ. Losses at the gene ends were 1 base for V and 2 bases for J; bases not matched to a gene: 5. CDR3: CASSQATGPAYEQYF. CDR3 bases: TGTGCCAGCAGCCAAGCGACAGGGCCGGCCTACGAGCAGTACTTC.

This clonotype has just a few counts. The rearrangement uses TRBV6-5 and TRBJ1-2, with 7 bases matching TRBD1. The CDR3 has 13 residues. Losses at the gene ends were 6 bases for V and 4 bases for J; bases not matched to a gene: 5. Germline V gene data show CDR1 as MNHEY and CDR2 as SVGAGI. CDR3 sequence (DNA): TGTGCCAGCAGCGAGACAGGGATCTATGGCTACACCTTC. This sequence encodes CASSETGIYGYTF.

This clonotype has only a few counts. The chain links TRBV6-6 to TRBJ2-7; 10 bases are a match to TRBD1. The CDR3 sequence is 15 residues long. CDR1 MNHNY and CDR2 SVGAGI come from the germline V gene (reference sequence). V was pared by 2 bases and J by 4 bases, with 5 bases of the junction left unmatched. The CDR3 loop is CASSYPGQGLYEQYF. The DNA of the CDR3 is TGTGCCAGCAGTTACCCGGGACAGGGGTTATACGAGCAGTACTTC.

CDR3 sequence: CAQHPRGPIQETQYF. CDR3 bases: TGTGCCCAGCACCCAAGGGGGCCTATCCAAGAGACCCAGTACTTC. The J gene is TRBJ2-5, the V gene TRBV2, with 7 positions matching TRBD1. Germline V gene sequence: CDR1 SNHLY, CDR2 FYNNEI. CDR3 length equals 15 residues. The V and J ends lost 11 bases and 1 base, in that order; junction bases with no gene match: 13.

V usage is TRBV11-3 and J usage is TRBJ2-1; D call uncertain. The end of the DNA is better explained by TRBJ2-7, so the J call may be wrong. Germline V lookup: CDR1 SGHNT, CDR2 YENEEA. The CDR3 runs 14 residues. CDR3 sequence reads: CASSVPASYNEQYF. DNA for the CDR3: TGTGCCAGCAGCGTACCGGCCTCCTACAATGAGCAGTACTTC.

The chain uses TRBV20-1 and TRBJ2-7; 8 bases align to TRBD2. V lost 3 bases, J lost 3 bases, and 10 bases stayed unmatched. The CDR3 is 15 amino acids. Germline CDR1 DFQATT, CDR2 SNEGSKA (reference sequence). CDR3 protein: CSASGPSGLVYEQYF. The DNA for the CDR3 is TGCAGTGCTAGCGGACCATCGGGACTAGTCTACGAGCAGTACTTC.